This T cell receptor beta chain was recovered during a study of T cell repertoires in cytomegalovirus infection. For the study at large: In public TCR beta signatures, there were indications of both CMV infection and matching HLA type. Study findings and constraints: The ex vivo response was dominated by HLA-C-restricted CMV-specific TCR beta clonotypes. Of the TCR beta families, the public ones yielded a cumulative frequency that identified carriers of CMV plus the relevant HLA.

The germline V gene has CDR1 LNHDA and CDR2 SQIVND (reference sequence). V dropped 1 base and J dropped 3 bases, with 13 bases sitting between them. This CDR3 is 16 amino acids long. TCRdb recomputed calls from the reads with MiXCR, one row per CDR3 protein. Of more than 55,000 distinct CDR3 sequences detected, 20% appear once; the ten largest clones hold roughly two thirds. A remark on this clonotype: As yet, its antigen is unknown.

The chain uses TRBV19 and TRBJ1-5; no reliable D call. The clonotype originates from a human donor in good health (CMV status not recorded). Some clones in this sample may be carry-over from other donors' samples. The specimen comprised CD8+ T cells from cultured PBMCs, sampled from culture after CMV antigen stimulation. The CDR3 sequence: CASSIGLGIFNQPQHF. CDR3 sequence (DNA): TGTGCCAGTAGTATAGGGTTGGGGATCTTCAATCAGCCCCAGCATTTT. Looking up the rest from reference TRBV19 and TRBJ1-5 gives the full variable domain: DGGITQSPKYLFRKEGQNVTLSCEQNLNHDAMYWYRQDPGQGLRLIYYSQIVNDFQKGDIAEGYSVSREKKESFPLTVTSAQKNPTAFYLCASSIGLGIFNQPQHFGDGTRLSIL.